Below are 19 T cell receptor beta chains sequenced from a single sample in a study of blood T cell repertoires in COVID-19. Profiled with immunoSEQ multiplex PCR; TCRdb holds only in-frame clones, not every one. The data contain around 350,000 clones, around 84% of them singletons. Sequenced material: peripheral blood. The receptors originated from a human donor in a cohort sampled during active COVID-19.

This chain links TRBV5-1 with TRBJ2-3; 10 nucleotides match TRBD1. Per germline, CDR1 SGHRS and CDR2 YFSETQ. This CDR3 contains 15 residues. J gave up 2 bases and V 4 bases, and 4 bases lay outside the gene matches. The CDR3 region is CASSPGQGVTDTQYF. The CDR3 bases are TGCGCCAGCAGCCCAGGACAGGGGGTCACAGATACGCAGTATTTT.

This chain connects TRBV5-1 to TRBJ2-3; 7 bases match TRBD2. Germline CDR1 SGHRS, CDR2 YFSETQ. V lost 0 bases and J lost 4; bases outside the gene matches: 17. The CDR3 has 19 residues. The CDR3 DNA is TGCGCCAGCAGCTTGGTGGCTAGCGGAAAGGGGCCGACCTCAGATACGCAGTATTTT. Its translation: CASSLVASGKGPTSDTQYF.

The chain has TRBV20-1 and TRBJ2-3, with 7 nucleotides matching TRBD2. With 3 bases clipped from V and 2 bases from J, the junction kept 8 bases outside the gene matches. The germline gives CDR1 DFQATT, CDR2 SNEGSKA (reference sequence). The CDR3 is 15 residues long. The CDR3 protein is CSASDGTTPTDTQYF. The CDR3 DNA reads TGCAGTGCTAGTGACGGGACTACCCCCACAGATACGCAGTATTTT.

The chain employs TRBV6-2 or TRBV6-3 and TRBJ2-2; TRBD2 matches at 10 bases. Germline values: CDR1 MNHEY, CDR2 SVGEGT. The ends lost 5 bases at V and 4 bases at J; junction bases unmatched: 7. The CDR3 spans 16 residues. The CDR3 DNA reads TGTGCCAGCAGTCGTCCTAGCGGGAGAAGCACCGGGGAGCTGTTTTTT. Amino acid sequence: CASSRPSGRSTGELFF.

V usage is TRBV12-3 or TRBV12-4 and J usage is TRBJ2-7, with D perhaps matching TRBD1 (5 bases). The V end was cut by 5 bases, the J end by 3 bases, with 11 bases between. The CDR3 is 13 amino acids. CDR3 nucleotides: TGTGCCAGCAGTCAGGGATCGCTCTACGAGCAGTACTTC. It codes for CASSQGSLYEQYF.

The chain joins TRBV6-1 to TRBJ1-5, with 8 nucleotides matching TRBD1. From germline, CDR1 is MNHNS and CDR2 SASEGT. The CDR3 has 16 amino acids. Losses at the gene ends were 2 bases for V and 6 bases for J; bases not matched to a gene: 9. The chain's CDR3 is CASSESRQGRSQPQHF. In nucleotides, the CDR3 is TGTGCCAGCAGTGAATCTAGACAGGGGAGGAGTCAGCCCCAGCATTTT.

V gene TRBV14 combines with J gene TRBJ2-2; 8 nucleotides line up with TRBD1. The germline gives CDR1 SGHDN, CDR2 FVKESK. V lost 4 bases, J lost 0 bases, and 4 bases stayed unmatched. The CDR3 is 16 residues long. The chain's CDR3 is CASSPYRGTNTGELFF. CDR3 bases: TGTGCCAGCAGCCCTTACAGGGGGACGAACACCGGGGAGCTGTTTTTT.

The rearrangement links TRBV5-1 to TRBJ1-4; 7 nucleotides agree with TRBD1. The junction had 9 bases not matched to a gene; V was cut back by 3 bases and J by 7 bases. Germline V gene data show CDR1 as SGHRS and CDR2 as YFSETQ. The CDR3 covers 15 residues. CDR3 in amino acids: CASSSAPGGGEKLFF. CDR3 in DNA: TGCGCCAGCAGCTCTGCTCCAGGGGGAGGTGAAAAACTGTTTTTT.

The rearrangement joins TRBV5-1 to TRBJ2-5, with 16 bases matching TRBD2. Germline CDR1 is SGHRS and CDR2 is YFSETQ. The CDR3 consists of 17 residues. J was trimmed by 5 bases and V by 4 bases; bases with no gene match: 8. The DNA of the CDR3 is TGCGCCAGCAGCCCGGGACTAGCGGGGGGGTCCGGTGAGACCCAGTACTTC. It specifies CASSPGLAGGSGETQYF.

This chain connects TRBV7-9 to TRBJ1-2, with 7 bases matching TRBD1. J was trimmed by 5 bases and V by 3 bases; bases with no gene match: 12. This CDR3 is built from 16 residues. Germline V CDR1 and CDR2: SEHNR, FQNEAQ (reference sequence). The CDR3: CASSFSEGTVRYGYTF. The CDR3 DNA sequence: TGTGCCAGCAGCTTTTCCGAGGGGACAGTGCGGTATGGCTACACCTTC.

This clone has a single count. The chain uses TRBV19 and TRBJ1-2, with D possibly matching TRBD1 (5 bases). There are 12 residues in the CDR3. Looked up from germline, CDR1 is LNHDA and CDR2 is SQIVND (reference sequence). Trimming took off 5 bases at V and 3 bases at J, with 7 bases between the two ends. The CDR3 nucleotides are TGTGCCAGTAGTCCGGGGGACTATGGCTACACCTTC. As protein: CASSPGDYGYTF.

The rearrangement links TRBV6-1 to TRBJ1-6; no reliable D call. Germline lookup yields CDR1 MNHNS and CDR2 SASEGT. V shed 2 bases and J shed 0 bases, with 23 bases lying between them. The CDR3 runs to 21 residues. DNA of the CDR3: TGTGCCAGCAGTGAATGGTTGGCTACAGATTTCCTCATCTCCTATAATTCACCCCTCCACTTT. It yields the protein CASSEWLATDFLISYNSPLHF.

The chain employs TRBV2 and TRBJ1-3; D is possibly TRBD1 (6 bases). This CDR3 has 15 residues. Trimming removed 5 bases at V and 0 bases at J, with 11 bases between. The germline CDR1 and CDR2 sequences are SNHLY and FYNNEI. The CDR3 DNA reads TGTGCCAGCAGTACCGACAGGAGCTCTGGAAACACCATATATTTT. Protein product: CASSTDRSSGNTIYF.

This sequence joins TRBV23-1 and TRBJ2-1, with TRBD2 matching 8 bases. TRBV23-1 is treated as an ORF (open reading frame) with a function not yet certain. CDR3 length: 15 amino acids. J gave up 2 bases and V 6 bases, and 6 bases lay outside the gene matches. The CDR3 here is CASSLLAEPYNEQFF. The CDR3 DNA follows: TGCGCCAGCAGCCTACTAGCGGAGCCCTACAATGAGCAGTTCTTC.

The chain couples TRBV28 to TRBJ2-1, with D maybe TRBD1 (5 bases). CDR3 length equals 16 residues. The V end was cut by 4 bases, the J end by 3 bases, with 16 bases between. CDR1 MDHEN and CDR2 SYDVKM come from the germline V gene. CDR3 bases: TGTGCCAGCAGTTCCCCGTCCGACAGAGACTACAATGAGCAGTTCTTC. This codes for CASSSPSDRDYNEQFF.

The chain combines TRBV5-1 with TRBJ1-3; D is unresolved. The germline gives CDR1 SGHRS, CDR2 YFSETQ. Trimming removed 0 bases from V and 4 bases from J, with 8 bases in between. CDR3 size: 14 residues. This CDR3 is CASSLVSSGNTIYF. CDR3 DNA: TGCGCCAGCAGCTTGGTGTCCTCCGGAAACACCATATATTTT.

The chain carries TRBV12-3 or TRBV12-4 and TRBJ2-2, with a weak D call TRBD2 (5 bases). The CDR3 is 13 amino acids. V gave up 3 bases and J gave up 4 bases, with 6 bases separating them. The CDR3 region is CASSFRGTGELFF. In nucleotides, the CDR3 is TGTGCCAGCAGTTTTCGGGGCACCGGGGAGCTGTTTTTT.

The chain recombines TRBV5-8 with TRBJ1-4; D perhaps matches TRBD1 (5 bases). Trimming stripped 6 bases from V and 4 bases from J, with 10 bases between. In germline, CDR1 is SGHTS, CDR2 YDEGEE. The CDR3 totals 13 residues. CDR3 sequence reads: CASTRAYNEKLFF. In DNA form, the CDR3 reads TGTGCCAGCACCAGGGCCTATAATGAAAAACTGTTTTTT.

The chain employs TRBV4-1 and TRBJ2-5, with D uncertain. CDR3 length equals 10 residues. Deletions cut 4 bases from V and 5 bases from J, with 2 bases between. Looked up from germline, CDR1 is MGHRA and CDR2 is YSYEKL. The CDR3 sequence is CASSPETQYF. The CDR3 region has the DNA TGCGCCAGCAGCCCGGAGACCCAGTACTTC.